These 19 T cell receptor beta chains were sequenced from one sample in a study of liver allograft versus peripheral blood T cells (dated by TCRdb to about 2020). The study in broad terms: T cell receptor repertoires present within transplanted livers were compared with repertoires in the peripheral blood of liver transplant recipients.

The instrument was an Illumina MiSeq. TCRdb reran the public reads through fastp at Q25 and MiXCR, keeping productive beta chains. Rows are unified per CDR3 protein, each entry keeping the most common DNA and genes. For this sample there are some 9,000 distinct CDR3 sequences; around 17% appear just once. The top ten constitute approximately 1.8% of the sample. The receptors originated from a human patient who had a liver transplant. Following transplantation, part of the T cell population may be supplied by the graft donor rather than the patient.

This clonotype is categorized as medium-sized. The chain uses TRBV10-3 and TRBJ1-6; TRBD1 matches at 10 bases. There are 13 residues in the CDR3. V lost 11 bases to trimming and J lost 8 bases; unmatched junction nucleotides: 6. Germline V CDR1 and CDR2: ENHRY, SYGVKD. The DNA for the CDR3 is TGTGCCGTACAGACAGGGGGCGATTCACCCCTCCACTTT. Protein sequence: CAVQTGGDSPLHF.

By proportion, this clonotype is medium-sized. This sequence joins TRBV12-3 or TRBV12-4 and TRBJ1-2; weak D call: TRBD1 (6 bases). V was pared by 5 bases and J by 0 bases, with 13 bases between. This CDR3 contains 15 residues. CDR3 DNA: TGTGCCAGCAGTCCGCAGGACAGTCCTAACTATGGCTACACCTTC. This codes for CASSPQDSPNYGYTF.

By proportion, this clonotype is medium-sized (0.01 to 0.1%). The chain has TRBV12-3 or TRBV12-4 and TRBJ1-1; D remains unclear. The CDR3 runs to 13 residues. V was clipped by 3 bases and J by 6 bases, with 11 bases between them. Here the CDR3 reads CASSFFGGAEAFF. The CDR3, as DNA: TGTGCCAGCAGTTTTTTCGGAGGAGCTGAAGCTTTCTTT.

In this sample, this clonotype is medium-sized (0.01 to 0.1%). The chain links TRBV5-6 to TRBJ1-2; 7 bases match TRBD1. The ends lost 2 bases at V and 4 bases at J; junction bases unmatched: 5. The length of the CDR3 is 14 residues. Germline CDR1 reads SGHDT; CDR2 reads YYEEEE. The CDR3 protein is CASSFLTGPYGYTF. CDR3 DNA sequence: TGTGCCAGCAGCTTTTTGACAGGGCCCTATGGCTACACCTTC.

Notes on this clonotype: This may arise from a read error, as a much more abundant clone is one base away. The CDR3 sequence: CASSRGGGKEGSPLHF. The CDR3 region has the DNA TGTGCCAGCAGTCGGGGGGGGGGGAAAGAAGGGTCACCCCTCCACTTT. The V gene is TRBV13, the J gene TRBJ1-6, with a possible D match to TRBD1 (5 bases). Germline CDR1 is PRHDT and CDR2 is FYEKMQ (reference sequence). The CDR3 runs 16 residues. V dropped 6 bases and J dropped 10 bases, with 22 bases sitting between them.

This clonotype showed up just a few times. The CDR3 is CASSITGTGYEQYF. The CDR3 DNA sequence: TGTGCCAGCAGCATAACCGGGACAGGCTACGAGCAGTACTTC. The gene calls are TRBV5-5 and TRBJ2-7; 8 bases line up with TRBD1. The CDR3 is 14 residues long. After removal of 4 bases from V and 3 bases from J, the junction contained 6 bases not matched to a gene. Germline V gene lookup returns CDR1 SGHKS and CDR2 YYEKEE (reference sequence).

This clonotype was recorded at least ten times. V gene TRBV20-1 combines with J gene TRBJ1-2, with TRBD1 identical over 7 bases. The CDR3 runs 15 residues. Germline V gives CDR1 DFQATT, CDR2 SNEGSKA (reference sequence). The V segment lost 2 bases and the J segment 8 bases; nucleotides outside the gene matches: 14. The CDR3 reads CSARFQGDPIRGYTF. In DNA, the CDR3 is TGCAGTGCTAGATTTCAGGGGGACCCCATTCGGGGCTACACCTTC.

The rearrangement uses TRBV2 and TRBJ2-1, with 8 bases that match TRBD2. The germline V gene encodes CDR1 SNHLY and CDR2 FYNNEI. Trimming took 4 bases from V and 6 from J; bases not matched to a gene: 8. The CDR3 contains 15 residues. The CDR3 reads CASSAAGGYVNEQFF. In nucleotides, the CDR3 is TGTGCCAGCAGTGCCGCGGGGGGCTACGTCAATGAGCAGTTCTTC.

This clonotype was recorded a few times. This chain uses TRBV25-1 with TRBJ1-5, with D maybe TRBD1 (5 bases). CDR3 length equals 16 residues. CDR1 is MGHDK and CDR2 is SYGVNS in the germline V gene. Trimming removed 4 bases at V and 7 bases at J, with 20 bases between. The CDR3 nucleotides read TGTGCCAGCAGTGTATCCCCGGGGCGGGGAAGCCAGCCCCAGCATTTT. Protein product: CASSVSPGRGSQPQHF.

This clonotype is medium-sized within its sample. This sequence joins TRBV5-4 and TRBJ1-5, with 9 nucleotides matching TRBD1. V trimming: 0 bases; J trimming: 5 bases; junction bases outside the gene matches: 3. The CDR3 extends over 15 amino acids. Germline lookup yields CDR1 SGHNT and CDR2 YYREEE (reference sequence). CDR3 sequence (DNA): TGTGCCAGCAGCTTGGACAGGGGGCCCTATCAGCCCCAGCATTTT. It codes for CASSLDRGPYQPQHF.

This clonotype has a count of ten or more. The J gene is TRBJ1-1, the V gene TRBV10-3, with D possibly matching TRBD1 (5 bases). This CDR3 is 11 amino acids long. Trimming cost V 4 bases and J 7 bases, with 7 bases left between them. The germline V gene encodes CDR1 ENHRY and CDR2 SYGVKD. The CDR3 sequence: CAISGTLEAFF. The CDR3 DNA reads TGTGCCATCAGTGGGACACTTGAAGCTTTCTTT.

The table lists this clonotype with a few counts. CDR3 coding DNA: TGCGCCAGCCGCCCTTCCACAGGGGACTACGAGCAGTACTTC. It translates to CASRPSTGDYEQYF. This chain links TRBV5-1 with TRBJ2-7; 7 bases fit TRBD1. The CDR3 is made up of 14 amino acids. The V and J ends lost 7 bases and 3 bases, in that order; junction bases with no gene match: 10. Germline V lookup: CDR1 SGHRS, CDR2 YFSETQ.

Sample share makes this clonotype medium-sized. This chain uses TRBV9 with TRBJ1-2; TRBD1 might be the D (5 bases). This CDR3 contains 17 residues. The V end was cut by 0 bases, the J end by 8 bases, with 23 bases between. Germline V gives CDR1 SGDLS, CDR2 YYNGEE. CDR3 region: CASSVGSESGTRAGYTF. Written as DNA, the CDR3 is TGTGCCAGCAGCGTAGGTTCCGAGAGTGGGACGAGGGCGGGCTACACCTTC.

This clonotype is medium-sized within its sample. The chain has TRBV29-1 and TRBJ1-1, with 9 nucleotides matching TRBD1. The CDR3 loop spans 14 amino acids. CDR1 SQVTM and CDR2 ANQGSEA come from the germline V gene. Trimming at V came to 6 bases and at J to 5 bases, leaving 10 bases not matched to a gene. CDR3 sequence reads: CSVSGTGMRTEAFF. The CDR3 DNA sequence: TGCAGCGTGAGCGGGACAGGGATGAGGACTGAAGCTTTCTTT.

There are many counts of this clonotype. The chain carries TRBV7-9 and TRBJ1-6; D unresolved. Trimming removed 7 bases from V and 0 bases from J, with 16 bases in between. The CDR3 has 17 amino acids. CDR1 and CDR2 from the germline V gene are SEHNR and FQNEAQ (reference sequence). CDR3: CASTVGRQSSYNSPLHF. The CDR3 DNA follows: TGTGCCAGCACCGTAGGGAGGCAAAGCTCCTATAATTCACCCCTCCACTTT.

The chain uses TRBV19 and TRBJ2-7, with TRBD2 matching 7 bases. Germline V gene lookup returns CDR1 LNHDA and CDR2 SQIVND (reference sequence). After removal of 9 bases from V and 5 bases from J, the junction contained 13 bases not matched to a gene. The CDR3 runs to 14 residues. CDR3 protein: CASSDGVGGDEQYF. The CDR3 DNA follows: TGTGCCAGCTCTGACGGCGTGGGGGGGGACGAGCAGTACTTC.

Within the sample, this clonotype is medium-sized. This chain uses TRBV6-6 with TRBJ1-1, with D perhaps TRBD1 (5 bases). Germline values: CDR1 MNHNY, CDR2 SVGAGI (reference sequence). This CDR3 is 11 amino acids long. With 9 bases removed from V and 5 bases from J, the gap between germline ends came to 10 bases. CDR3 coding DNA: TGTGCCAGTTGCCGACAGACTGAAGCTTTCTTT. Translation gives CASCRQTEAFF.

Within the sample, this clonotype is medium-sized (0.01 to 0.1%). The J gene is TRBJ2-7, the V gene TRBV6-5; D is perhaps TRBD2 (5 bases). The CDR3 runs 16 residues. V shed 0 bases and J shed 2 bases, with 14 bases lying between them. Germline CDR1 MNHEY, CDR2 SVGAGI. CDR3 nucleotides: TGTGCCAGCAGTTACTCCCGTCGGGGAGACGCCTACGAGCAGTACTTC. This sequence encodes CASSYSRRGDAYEQYF.

This sequence joins TRBV29-1 and TRBJ2-3; 7 positions match TRBD2. With V trimmed by 3 bases and J by 2 bases, 5 bases remained unmatched. Germline V gene sequence: CDR1 SQVTM, CDR2 ANQGSEA. This CDR3 comprises 14 residues. The CDR3 sequence is CSVEASGYTDTQYF. In DNA form, the CDR3 reads TGCAGCGTTGAGGCTAGCGGCTACACAGATACGCAGTATTTT.